The 23 T cell receptor beta chains given below trace back to one sample, sequenced in a study of blood T cell repertoires in COVID-19. Assay: immunoSEQ multiplex PCR; the TCRdb copy retains only in-frame clones and omits some. The sample contains some 420,000 clones, 80% to 90% of which appear only once. Input material: PBMCs or T cells enriched from blood (not recorded which). These TCRs come from a man aged 25-45 years who had recovered from COVID-19.

This clone occurred a few times. The rearrangement joins TRBV7-9 to TRBJ2-2, with D perhaps matching TRBD1 (5 bases). CDR3 length: 14 amino acids. In germline, CDR1 is SEHNR, CDR2 FQNEAQ (reference sequence). V gave up 0 bases and J gave up 3 bases, with 5 bases separating them. In DNA form, the CDR3 reads TGTGCCAGCAGCTTAGCCAGGGACACCGGGGAGCTGTTTTTT. Translated, it gives CASSLARDTGELFF.

The chain recombines TRBV7-9 with TRBJ2-5, with 10 bases identical to TRBD2. V gave up 5 bases and J gave up 5 bases; unmatched junction bases: 8. CDR3 length: 15 amino acids. Germline loops: CDR1 SEHNR, CDR2 FQNEAQ (reference sequence). CDR3 in DNA: TGTGCCAGCAGCGACCGGACTAGCGGAGGGGAGACCCAGTACTTC. It codes for CASSDRTSGGETQYF.

The count of this clone is one. This chain joins TRBV28 and TRBJ1-2; possible D gene TRBD1, 5 bases. This CDR3 region has 14 residues. Germline CDR1 is MDHEN and CDR2 is SYDVKM. V lost 5 bases, J lost 5 bases, and 15 bases lay in between. The CDR3 protein is CASSADSLLYGYTF. CDR3 nucleotides: TGTGCCAGCAGTGCAGACAGTTTATTGTATGGCTACACCTTC.

The V and J genes are TRBV13 and TRBJ1-1, with 8 bases aligning to TRBD1. Trimming cost V 6 bases and J 2 bases; bases outside gene matches: 11. Germline lookup yields CDR1 PRHDT and CDR2 FYEKMQ (reference sequence). This CDR3 is 16 amino acids long. The CDR3 nucleotides read TGTGCCAGCAGTCGGGACAGGTCTTTACTTAACACTGAAGCTTTCTTT. It is translated as CASSRDRSLLNTEAFF.

The V and J genes are TRBV7-6 and TRBJ2-6; D is uncertain. The germline gives CDR1 SGHVS, CDR2 FNYEAQ. Trimming pared 1 base from V and 3 bases from J, leaving 7 bases between. The CDR3 is 15 residues long. CDR3 sequence reads: CASSLGLFGANVLTF. CDR3 sequence (DNA): TGTGCCAGCAGCTTAGGACTTTTTGGGGCCAACGTCCTGACTTTC.

V usage is TRBV5-1 and J usage is TRBJ1-5; 7 bases agree with TRBD1. CDR1 is SGHRS and CDR2 is YFSETQ in the germline V gene. The CDR3 runs 12 residues. Unmatched junction bases numbered 1, after V lost 0 bases and J lost 10 bases. The CDR3 DNA reads TGCGCCAGCAGCTTGGAAGGGGGCCCCCAGCATTTT. Translated, it gives CASSLEGGPQHF. Combining the CDR3 with reference TRBV5-1 and TRBJ1-5 gives the whole variable domain KAGVTQTPRYLIKTRGQQVTLSCSPISGHRSVSWYQQTPGQGLQFLFEYFSETQRNKGNFPGRFSGRQFSNSRSEMNVSTLELGDSALYLCASSLEGGPQHFGDGTRLSIL.

The V gene is TRBV6-5, the J gene TRBJ2-2; D is perhaps TRBD2 (7 bases). Germline CDR1 reads MNHEY; CDR2 reads SVGAGI. The CDR3 has 14 residues. The V end was cut by 6 bases, the J end by 6 bases, with 14 bases between. In DNA form, the CDR3 reads TGTGCCAGCAGGCGAGGGGGGGTTGCCGGGGAGCTGTTTTTT. Its protein product is CASRRGGVAGELFF.

The CDR3 is CARGLTGDLGAFF. In nucleotides, the CDR3 is TGTGCCCGGGGTTTGACAGGCGACTTAGGGGCTTTCTTT. The V and J genes are TRBV30 and TRBJ1-1; possibly TRBD1 for D (6 bases). V lost 8 bases to trimming and J lost 11 bases, with 24 bases between them. CDR1 GTSNPN and CDR2 SVGIG come from the germline V gene (reference sequence). This CDR3 has 13 amino acids.

J is TRBJ2-1 and V is TRBV27; tentatively, D is TRBD2 (6 bases). CDR3 length equals 15 residues. Trimming took off 5 bases at V and 2 bases at J, with 13 bases between the two ends. Germline lookup yields CDR1 MNHEY and CDR2 SMNVEV (reference sequence). CDR3 in DNA: TGTGCCAGCAGTGTTGGAGGGGCAGCCTACAATGAGCAGTTCTTC. Translation: CASSVGGAAYNEQFF.

The chain links TRBV10-2 to TRBJ2-1; perhaps TRBD2 as D (6 bases). CDR3 length: 15 amino acids. Trimming shortened V by 2 bases and J by 5 bases, and 13 bases separated the two germline ends. The germline CDR1 and CDR2 sequences are WSHSY and SAAADI. Here the CDR3 reads CASSEGTSKNNEQFF. DNA for the CDR3: TGCGCCAGCAGTGAGGGAACTAGCAAAAACAATGAGCAGTTCTTC.

This sequence joins TRBV27 and TRBJ1-1; perhaps TRBD1 as D (5 bases). This CDR3 contains 15 residues. From germline, CDR1 is MNHEY and CDR2 SMNVEV (reference sequence). V lost 9 bases to trimming and J lost 1 base, with 18 bases between them. Here the CDR3 reads CASGGVGSPNTEAFF. As DNA, the CDR3 is TGTGCCAGTGGGGGGGTAGGGTCCCCGAACACTGAAGCTTTCTTT.

This sequence joins TRBV4-1 and TRBJ2-1, with D hard to call. This CDR3 spans 16 amino acids. Germline loops: CDR1 MGHRA, CDR2 YSYEKL. V was clipped by 1 base and J by 3 bases, with 13 bases between them. This CDR3 is CASSQVSSTIYNEQFF. CDR3 bases: TGCGCCAGCAGCCAAGTCAGTAGCACCATCTACAATGAGCAGTTCTTC.

The rearrangement links TRBV10-2 to TRBJ1-4; D gene ambiguous. Germline CDR1 reads WSHSY; CDR2 reads SAAADI. V was shortened by 2 bases and J by 5 bases, with 9 bases between the two germline ends. The CDR3 length is 14 residues. CDR3 in amino acids: CASSEPGHNEKLFF. The DNA of the CDR3 is TGCGCCAGCAGTGAGCCTGGGCACAATGAAAAACTGTTTTTT.

This clone was picked up one time. This chain connects TRBV10-3 to TRBJ2-6; weak D call: TRBD1 (7 bases). The CDR3 sequence is 19 residues long. The germline gives CDR1 ENHRY, CDR2 SYGVKD. Trimming took 0 bases from V and 1 from J, leaving 16 bases between them. CDR3 bases: TGTGCCATCAGTGAGTCGACGGGGGACAGAATTTCTGGGGCCAACGTCCTGACTTTC. Amino acid sequence: CAISESTGDRISGANVLTF.

The V and J genes are TRBV11-2 and TRBJ2-5, with 7 positions matching TRBD2. Trimming removed 6 bases from V and 2 bases from J; junction bases left unmatched: 9. Looked up from germline, CDR1 is SGHAT and CDR2 is FQNNGV. This CDR3 has 15 residues. CDR3 sequence: CASRAVGGRQETQYF. In DNA, the CDR3 is TGTGCCAGCAGGGCCGTGGGAGGGAGGCAAGAGACCCAGTACTTC.

V gene TRBV2 combines with J gene TRBJ2-1; 9 bases are shared with TRBD2. Germline values: CDR1 SNHLY, CDR2 FYNNEI. Germline trimming cut 6 bases from V and 6 bases from J; bases unmatched to any gene: 12. The CDR3 has 16 amino acids. The CDR3 region is CASRALAGEAGNEQFF. CDR3 in DNA: TGTGCCAGCAGAGCCTTAGCGGGAGAGGCCGGCAATGAGCAGTTCTTC.

Concerning this clone itself: The same CDR3 also results from other DNA sequences found in this sample. This chain connects TRBV5-1 to TRBJ2-3, with 8 positions matching TRBD1. Germline CDR1 SGHRS, CDR2 YFSETQ. This CDR3 comprises 15 residues. V was pared by 4 bases and J by 0 bases, with 4 bases of the junction left unmatched. CDR3 loop: CASSLQGASTDTQYF. DNA of the CDR3: TGCGCCAGCAGCCTGCAGGGGGCTAGCACAGATACGCAGTATTTT.

This clone showed up just a few times. The chain combines TRBV27 with TRBJ1-2, with D possibly being TRBD1 (6 bases). The CDR3 totals 14 residues. Germline V lookup: CDR1 MNHEY, CDR2 SMNVEV (reference sequence). V lost 5 bases to trimming and J lost 4 bases, with 14 bases between them. CDR3 in amino acids: CASSLTGTSYGYTF. The CDR3 nucleotides read TGTGCCAGCAGTCTCACAGGGACAAGCTATGGCTACACCTTC.

This rearrangement joins TRBV28 to TRBJ2-7; D might be TRBD1 (6 bases). From germline, CDR1 is MDHEN and CDR2 SYDVKM. The CDR3 is made up of 15 amino acids. V lost 2 bases, J lost 5 bases, and 16 bases lay in between. The CDR3 DNA reads TGTGCCAGCAGTTTAGGGTACAGGGCAGCCAACGAGCAGTACTTC. Its protein product is CASSLGYRAANEQYF.

The rearrangement links TRBV19 to TRBJ2-2; no definite D call. Germline CDR1 reads LNHDA; CDR2 reads SQIVND (reference sequence). The CDR3 spans 13 residues. The V gene lost 3 bases and the J gene lost 4 bases, with 6 bases spanning the gap. The CDR3 bases are TGTGCCAGTAGTATTGGGCTCACCGGGGAGCTGTTTTTT. Amino acid sequence: CASSIGLTGELFF.

V gene TRBV4-1 combines with J gene TRBJ2-2; D might be TRBD1 (5 bases). The CDR3 is 21 residues long. Trimming took 1 base from V and 0 from J, leaving 24 bases between them. Germline V CDR1 and CDR2: MGHRA, YSYEKL. CDR3 amino acids: CASSQAERPGHHLANTGELFF. DNA for the CDR3: TGCGCCAGCAGCCAAGCTGAGCGTCCCGGACACCACCTCGCGAACACCGGGGAGCTGTTTTTT.

The chain is built from TRBV6-5 and TRBJ2-4; a weak D match, TRBD2 (6 bases). Trimming left V 7 bases short and J 0 bases short, with 7 bases between. CDR1 MNHEY and CDR2 SVGAGI come from the germline V gene. This CDR3 is built from 13 residues. The CDR3 loop is CASMEGAKNIQYF. The CDR3 coding sequence is TGTGCCAGCATGGAGGGAGCCAAAAACATTCAGTACTTC.

This chain uses TRBV5-1 with TRBJ1-1; D is ambiguous. Germline-derived CDR1 and CDR2 are SGHRS and YFSETQ. V gave up 5 bases and J gave up 0 bases, with 11 bases separating them. This CDR3 region has 14 residues. Here the CDR3 DNA reads TGCGCCAGCAGTTCCACAAATTTGAACACTGAAGCTTTCTTT. This encodes CASSSTNLNTEAFF.